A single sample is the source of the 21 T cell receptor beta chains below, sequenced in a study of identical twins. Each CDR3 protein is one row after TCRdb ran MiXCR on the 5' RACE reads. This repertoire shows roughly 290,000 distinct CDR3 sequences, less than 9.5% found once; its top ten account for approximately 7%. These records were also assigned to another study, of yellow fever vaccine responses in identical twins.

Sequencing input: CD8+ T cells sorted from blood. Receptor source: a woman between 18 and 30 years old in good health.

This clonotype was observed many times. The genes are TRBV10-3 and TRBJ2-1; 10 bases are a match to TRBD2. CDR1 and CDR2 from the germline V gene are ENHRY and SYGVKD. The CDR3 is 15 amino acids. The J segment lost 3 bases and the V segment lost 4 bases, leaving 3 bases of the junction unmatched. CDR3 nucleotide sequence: TGTGCCATCAGTGTTGGGACTAGCGACTACAATGAGCAGTTCTTC. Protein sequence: CAISVGTSDYNEQFF.

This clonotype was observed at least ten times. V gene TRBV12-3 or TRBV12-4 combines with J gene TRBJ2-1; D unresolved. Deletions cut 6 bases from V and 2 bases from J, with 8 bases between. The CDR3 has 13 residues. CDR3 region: CASSLHPYNEQFF. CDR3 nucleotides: TGTGCCAGCAGCCTCCACCCCTACAATGAGCAGTTCTTC.

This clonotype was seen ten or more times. The CDR3 nucleotides read TGTGCCAGCACCCGCCCCCAGTCGAACACTGAAGCTTTCTTT. Translated: CASTRPQSNTEAFF. The rearrangement links TRBV12-3 or TRBV12-4 to TRBJ1-1; D not resolved. This CDR3 is built from 14 residues. V was trimmed by 7 bases and J by 1 base, leaving 13 bases between them.

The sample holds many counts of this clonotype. The CDR3 spells CASSWTVYYEQYF. The CDR3 nucleotides read TGTGCCAGCAGCTGGACAGTTTACTACGAGCAGTACTTC. The rearrangement joins TRBV12-3 or TRBV12-4 to TRBJ2-7; perhaps TRBD1 as D (6 bases). Between the trimmed V and J ends, which lost 6 bases and 3 bases, there was a span of 12 bases. This CDR3 is built from 13 residues.

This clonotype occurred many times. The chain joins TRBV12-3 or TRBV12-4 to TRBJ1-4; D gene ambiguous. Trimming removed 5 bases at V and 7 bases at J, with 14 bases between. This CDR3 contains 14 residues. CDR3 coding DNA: TGTGCCAGCAGTCCCTCCCCCTATGGTGAAAAACTGTTTTTT. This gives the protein CASSPSPYGEKLFF.

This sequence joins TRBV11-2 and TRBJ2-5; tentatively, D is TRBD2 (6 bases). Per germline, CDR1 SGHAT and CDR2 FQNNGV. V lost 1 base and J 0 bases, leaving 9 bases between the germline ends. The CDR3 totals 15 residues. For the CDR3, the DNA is TGTGCCAGCAGCTTAGTGGGAGGTTACCAAGAGACCCAGTACTTC. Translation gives CASSLVGGYQETQYF.

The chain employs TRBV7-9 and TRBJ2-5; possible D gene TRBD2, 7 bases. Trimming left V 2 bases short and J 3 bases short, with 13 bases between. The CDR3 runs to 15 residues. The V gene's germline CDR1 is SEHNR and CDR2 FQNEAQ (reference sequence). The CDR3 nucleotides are TGTGCCAGCAGCTTATATCGGGGGGCCGAAGAGACCCAGTACTTC. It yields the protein CASSLYRGAEETQYF.

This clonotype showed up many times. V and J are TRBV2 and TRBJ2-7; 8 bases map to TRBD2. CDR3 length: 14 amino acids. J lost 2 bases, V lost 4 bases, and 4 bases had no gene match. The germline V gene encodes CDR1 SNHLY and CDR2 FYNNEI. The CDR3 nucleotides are TGTGCCAGCAGTGGAACTAGCGGCCCCTACGAGCAGTACTTC. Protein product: CASSGTSGPYEQYF.

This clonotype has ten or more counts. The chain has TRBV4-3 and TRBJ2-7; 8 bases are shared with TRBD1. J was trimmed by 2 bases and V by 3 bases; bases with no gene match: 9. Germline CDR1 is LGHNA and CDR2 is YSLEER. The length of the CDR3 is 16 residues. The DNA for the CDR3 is TGCGCCAGCAGCCAGGACAGACAGGGGATAACCTACGAGCAGTACTTC. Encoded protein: CASSQDRQGITYEQYF.

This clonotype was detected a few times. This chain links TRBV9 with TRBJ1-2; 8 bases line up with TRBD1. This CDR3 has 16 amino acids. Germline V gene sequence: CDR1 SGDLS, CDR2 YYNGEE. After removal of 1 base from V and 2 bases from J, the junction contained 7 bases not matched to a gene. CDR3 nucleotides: TGTGCCAGCAGCGTATTCTCAACAGGGGGAAACTATGGCTACACCTTC. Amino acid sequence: CASSVFSTGGNYGYTF.

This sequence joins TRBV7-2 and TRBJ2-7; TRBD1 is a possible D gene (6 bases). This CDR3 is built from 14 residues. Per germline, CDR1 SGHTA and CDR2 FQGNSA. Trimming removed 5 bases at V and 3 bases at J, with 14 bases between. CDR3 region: CASSDTGQIYEQYF. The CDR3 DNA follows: TGTGCCAGCAGCGACACGGGACAAATCTACGAGCAGTACTTC.

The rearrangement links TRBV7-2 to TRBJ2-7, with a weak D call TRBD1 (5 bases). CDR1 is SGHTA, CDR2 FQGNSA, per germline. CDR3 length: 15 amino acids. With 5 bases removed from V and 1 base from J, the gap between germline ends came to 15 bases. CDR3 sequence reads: CASSGRWGGSYEQYF. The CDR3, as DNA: TGTGCCAGCAGCGGACGATGGGGCGGTTCCTACGAGCAGTACTTC.

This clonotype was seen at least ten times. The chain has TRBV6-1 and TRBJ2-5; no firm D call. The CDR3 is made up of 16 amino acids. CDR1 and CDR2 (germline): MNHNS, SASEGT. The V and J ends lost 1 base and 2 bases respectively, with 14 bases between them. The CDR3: CASSEGVGNRQETQYF. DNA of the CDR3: TGTGCCAGCAGTGAAGGGGTCGGTAACAGACAAGAGACCCAGTACTTC.

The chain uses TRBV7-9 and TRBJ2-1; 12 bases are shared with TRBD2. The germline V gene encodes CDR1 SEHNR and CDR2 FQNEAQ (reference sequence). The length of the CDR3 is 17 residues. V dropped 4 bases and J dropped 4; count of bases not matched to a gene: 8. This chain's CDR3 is CASSYLAGGPPYNEQFF. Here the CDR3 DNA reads TGTGCCAGCAGCTATCTAGCGGGGGGGCCTCCATACAATGAGCAGTTCTTC.

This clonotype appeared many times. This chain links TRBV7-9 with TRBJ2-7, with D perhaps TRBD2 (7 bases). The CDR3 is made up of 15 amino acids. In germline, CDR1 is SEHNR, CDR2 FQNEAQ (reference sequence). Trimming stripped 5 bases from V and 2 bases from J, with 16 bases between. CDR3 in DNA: TGTGCCAGCAGCCCTACGGGGGGCCCTACCTACGAGCAGTACTTC. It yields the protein CASSPTGGPTYEQYF.

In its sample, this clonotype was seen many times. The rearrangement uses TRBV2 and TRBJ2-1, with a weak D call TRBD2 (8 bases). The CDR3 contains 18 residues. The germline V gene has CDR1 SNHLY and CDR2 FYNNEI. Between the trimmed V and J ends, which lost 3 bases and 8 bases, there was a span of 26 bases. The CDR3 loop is CASSDRGNSGTLQHEQFF. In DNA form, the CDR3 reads TGTGCCAGCAGTGACAGGGGGAATAGCGGGACCCTCCAACATGAGCAGTTCTTC.

The CDR3 region is CATSRAGGGETQYF. In DNA form, the CDR3 reads TGTGCCACCAGCAGAGCGGGAGGGGGGGAGACCCAGTACTTC. The gene calls are TRBV15 and TRBJ2-5; 8 bases line up with TRBD2. This CDR3 region has 14 residues. CDR1 and CDR2 from the germline V gene are LNHNV and YYDKDF (reference sequence). The junction had 3 bases not matched to a gene; V was cut back by 1 base and J by 5 bases.

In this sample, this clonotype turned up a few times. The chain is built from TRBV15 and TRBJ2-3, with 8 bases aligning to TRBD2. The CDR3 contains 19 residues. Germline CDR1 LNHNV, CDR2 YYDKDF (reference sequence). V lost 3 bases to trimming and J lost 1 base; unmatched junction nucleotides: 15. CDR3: CATSSVAGRLLRGTDTQYF. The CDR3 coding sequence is TGTGCCACCAGCAGCGTAGCGGGACGACTGTTAAGGGGCACAGATACGCAGTATTTT.

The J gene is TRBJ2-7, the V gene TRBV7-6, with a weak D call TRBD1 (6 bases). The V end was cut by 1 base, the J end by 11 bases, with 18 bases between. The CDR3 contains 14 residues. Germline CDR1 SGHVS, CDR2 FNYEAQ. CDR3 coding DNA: TGTGCCAGCAGCTTAGAGTTGGATGCAGGGGAAAAGTACTTC. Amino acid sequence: CASSLELDAGEKYF.

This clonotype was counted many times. CDR3 in DNA: TGTGCCAGCAGTTACGGGGGCAGGATGGGGTCCTACGAGCAGTACTTC. Translated, it gives CASSYGGRMGSYEQYF. The chain combines TRBV6-5 with TRBJ2-7; D might be TRBD1 (6 bases). CDR1 MNHEY and CDR2 SVGAGI come from the germline V gene. Trimming stripped 2 bases from V and 1 base from J, with 15 bases between. This CDR3 has 16 residues.

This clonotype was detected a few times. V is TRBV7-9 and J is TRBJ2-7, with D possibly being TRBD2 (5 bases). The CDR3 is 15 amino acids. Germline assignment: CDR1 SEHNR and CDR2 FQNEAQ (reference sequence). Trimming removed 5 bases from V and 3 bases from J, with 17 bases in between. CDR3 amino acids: CASSPPGRPLYEQYF. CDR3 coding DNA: TGTGCCAGCAGCCCCCCGGGGAGACCACTCTACGAGCAGTACTTC.